This section outlines one T cell receptor (beta chain) sequence together with its context. Its antigen is not known. This specimen comes from a study of CD8 T cells in Susac syndrome. Study-level results: There were approximately 15 Susac-specific public clones in total CD8+ repertoires and roughly 5 in CD8+ TEMRA repertoires. As the study acknowledged, the number of individuals in its TCR sequencing and HLA analysis was relatively small.

V gave up 2 bases and J gave up 5 bases, with 28 bases separating them. The CDR3 loop spans 20 amino acids. The germline V gene has CDR1 MNHEY and CDR2 SMNVEV (reference sequence). RNA was extracted with the RNeasy kit, and a quantity of roughly 0.5 to 1 ug was reverse transcribed using random hexamers. The amplification used immunoSEQ multiplex PCR on TCR beta CDR3; it spanned 54 Vbeta and 13 Jbeta. TCRdb re-derived calls from the immunoSEQ multiplex PCR reads in MiXCR, one entry per CDR3 protein. The sample has 100,000 to 150,000 distinct CDR3 sequences; around 94% are singletons. Patients having Susac syndrome satisfied recently defined diagnostic criteria for definite or probable disease.

The specimen was CD8+ T cells from PBMCs. The clonotype was recovered from a human donor with Susac syndrome. This chain links TRBV27 with TRBJ2-1; tentatively, D is TRBD2 (6 bases). CDR3 bases: TGTGCCAGCAGTTTAAAACCCCAAGTCGGGCACCTCGGGAGTAACAATGAGCAGTTCTTC. Protein: CASSLKPQVGHLGSNNEQFF.